This paragraph covers one T cell receptor (beta chain) sequence. The antigen is undetermined. This sample also contains other DNA sequences that code for the same CDR3. CDR3 length: 12 residues. Germline V gene lookup returns CDR1 GTSNPN and CDR2 SVGIG (reference sequence). V dropped 3 bases and J dropped 3; count of bases not matched to a gene: 2. The source of the sample is a study of cytomegalovirus exposure and HLA in healthy donors. Study observations and caveats: Upon later analysis, TCR association rates were observed to vary by HLA locus, being highest for DRB1 and lowest for HLA-C. Donors were assumed by presence/absence analyses to have roughly uniform sequencing depth.

Primers included in the PCR were 60 Vbeta and 13 Jbeta primers. The method was immunoSEQ multiplex PCR; TCRdb's version includes in-frame clones alone and lacks a portion of them. The sample includes 150,000 to 200,000 clones, 77% seen only once; the top ten take 1.4% to 1.5%. The sequencing input was PBMCs. The V and J genes are TRBV30 and TRBJ2-7; 7 nucleotides agree with TRBD1. This receptor was identified in a woman aged 25 to 45 in good health and CMV-seropositive. The CDR3: CAWSRDSYEQYF. The CDR3 DNA is TGTGCCTGGAGCCGGGACAGCTACGAGCAGTACTTC.